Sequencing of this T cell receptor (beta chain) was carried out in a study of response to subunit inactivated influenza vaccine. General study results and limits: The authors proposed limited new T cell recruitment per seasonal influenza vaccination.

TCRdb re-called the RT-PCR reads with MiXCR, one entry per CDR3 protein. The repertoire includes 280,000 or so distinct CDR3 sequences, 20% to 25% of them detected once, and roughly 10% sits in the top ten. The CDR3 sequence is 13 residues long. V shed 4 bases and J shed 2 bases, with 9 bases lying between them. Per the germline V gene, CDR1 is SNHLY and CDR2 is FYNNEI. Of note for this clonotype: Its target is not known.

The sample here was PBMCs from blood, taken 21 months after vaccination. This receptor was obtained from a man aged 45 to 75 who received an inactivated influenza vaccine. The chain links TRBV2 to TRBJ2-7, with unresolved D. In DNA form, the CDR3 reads TGTGCCAGCAGTGTAAGGAGACCCTACGAGCAGTACTTC. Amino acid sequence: CASSVRRPYEQYF. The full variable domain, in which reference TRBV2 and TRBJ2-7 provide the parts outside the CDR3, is EPEVTQTPSHQVTQMGQEVILRCVPISNHLYFYWYRQILGQKVEFLVSFYNNEISEKSEIFDDQFSVERPDGSNFTLKIRSTKLEDSAMYFCASSVRRPYEQYFGPGTRLTVT.